The 21 T cell receptor beta chains presented below share a single source sample, sequenced in a study of control samples from healthy donors and cancer patients. The data were produced by immunoSEQ multiplex PCR, yet TCRdb's version contains in-frame clones alone and is incomplete. The table lists around 94,000 clones, 70% to 90% of them singletons. Sequences were obtained from blood. These receptors came from a woman between 50 and 59 years old in good health.

The chain is built from TRBV28 and TRBJ1-2, with a possible D match to TRBD1 (5 bases). CDR1 is MDHEN, CDR2 SYDVKM, per germline. Between the trimmed V and J ends, which lost 2 bases and 3 bases, there was a span of 10 bases. The CDR3 runs 14 residues. The DNA of the CDR3 is TGTGCCAGCAGTTTAGCAGGGAGGGACTATGGCTACACCTTC. As protein: CASSLAGRDYGYTF.

The CDR3 DNA sequence: TGTGCCAGCAGCTTGCGTCTGGGGGCAACTAATGAAAAACTGTTTTTT. Translation: CASSLRLGATNEKLFF. This chain joins TRBV5-4 and TRBJ1-4; D possibly corresponds to TRBD1 (5 bases). The V and J ends lost 1 base and 0 bases respectively, with 10 bases between them. CDR3 size: 16 residues. Germline V gene lookup returns CDR1 SGHNT and CDR2 YYREEE (reference sequence).

The chain recombines TRBV29-1 with TRBJ2-3, with D hard to call. Trimming stripped 6 bases from V and 3 bases from J, with 13 bases between. The V gene's germline CDR1 is SQVTM and CDR2 ANQGSEA. This CDR3 is 13 amino acids long. CDR3 protein: CSVGSRRTDTQYF. In DNA, the CDR3 is TGCAGCGTCGGTTCTAGAAGGACAGATACGCAGTATTTT.

The rearrangement joins TRBV4-3 to TRBJ2-5; 7 bases are a match to TRBD2. The CDR3 extends over 16 amino acids. Losses at the gene ends were 4 bases for V and 1 base for J; bases not matched to a gene: 9. The germline V gene has CDR1 LGHNA and CDR2 YSLEER. CDR3 sequence (DNA): TGCGCCAGCAGCCCTCGGGGAGGGGAAACCCAAGAGACCCAGTACTTC. It is translated as CASSPRGGETQETQYF.

The J gene is TRBJ2-7, the V gene TRBV9, with 11 nucleotides matching TRBD1. Germline CDR1 SGDLS, CDR2 YYNGEE. J lost 3 bases, V lost 0 bases, and 5 bases had no gene match. The CDR3 covers 16 residues. The CDR3 region is CASSVAWDRGIYEQYF. CDR3 in DNA: TGTGCCAGCAGCGTAGCTTGGGACAGGGGGATCTACGAGCAGTACTTC.

This chain connects TRBV9 to TRBJ2-7, with D perhaps matching TRBD1 or TRBD2 (5 bases each). The CDR3 contains 15 residues. V dropped 4 bases and J dropped 2 bases, with 16 bases sitting between them. Germline V gene sequence: CDR1 SGDLS, CDR2 YYNGEE. The CDR3 nucleotides read TGTGCCAGCAGCCCTCGGGACGGCATGGCCTACGAGCAGTACTTC. Its translation: CASSPRDGMAYEQYF.

V and J are TRBV28 and TRBJ2-4; 7 bases map to TRBD1. This CDR3 is 14 amino acids long. J was trimmed by 7 bases and V by 2 bases; bases with no gene match: 5. CDR1 is MDHEN and CDR2 is SYDVKM in the germline V gene. This CDR3 is CASSLEGRGNIQYF. Here the CDR3 DNA reads TGTGCCAGCAGTTTAGAGGGCAGGGGGAACATTCAGTACTTC.

V is TRBV3-1 (or the pseudogene TRBV3-2) and J is TRBJ2-5; TRBD1 agrees at 7 bases. The ends lost 2 bases at V and 0 bases at J; junction bases unmatched: 3. The CDR3 consists of 15 residues. In germline, CDR1 is LGHDT, CDR2 YNNKEL (reference sequence). As DNA, the CDR3 is TGTGCCAGCAGCCAAAGGGACAGCTACCAAGAGACCCAGTACTTC. Amino acids: CASSQRDSYQETQYF.

V usage is TRBV19 and J usage is TRBJ1-2; D remains ambiguous. The CDR3 has 14 residues. V lost 6 bases and J 5 bases, leaving 16 bases between the germline ends. Germline values: CDR1 LNHDA, CDR2 SQIVND (reference sequence). CDR3 residues: CASSDPSGSYGYTF. In DNA form, the CDR3 reads TGTGCCAGTAGCGATCCCTCAGGTTCATATGGCTACACCTTC.

The genes are TRBV10-3 and TRBJ1-6; 9 nucleotides align to TRBD1. Looked up from germline, CDR1 is ENHRY and CDR2 is SYGVKD. The CDR3 contains 15 residues. V was clipped by 10 bases and J by 6 bases; unmatched bases: 10. The CDR3 nucleotides are TGTGCCACCAACAGGGGGCCTCCAGCTAATTCACCCCTCCACTTT. It yields the protein CATNRGPPANSPLHF.

The chain employs TRBV6-5 and TRBJ2-5; 8 nucleotides line up with TRBD1. This CDR3 is 15 amino acids long. Germline CDR1 is MNHEY and CDR2 is SVGAGI. Losses at the gene ends were 0 bases for V and 5 bases for J; bases not matched to a gene: 5. CDR3 loop: CASSYSQGAGETQYF. CDR3 bases: TGTGCCAGCAGTTACTCTCAGGGGGCGGGTGAGACCCAGTACTTC.

The J gene is TRBJ2-1, the V gene TRBV11-2, with D maybe TRBD2 (6 bases). The V gene lost 1 base and the J gene lost 0 bases, with 19 bases spanning the gap. The CDR3 covers 19 residues. CDR1 is SGHAT, CDR2 FQNNGV, per germline. The CDR3, as DNA: TGTGCCAGCAGCTTAGTAGGAAGCGGACTACCGAGCTCCTACAATGAGCAGTTCTTC. Translated: CASSLVGSGLPSSYNEQFF.

The genes are TRBV18 and TRBJ2-1, with TRBD2 matching 9 bases. Per germline, CDR1 KGHSH and CDR2 LQKENI. The CDR3 runs 14 residues. V lost 6 bases and J lost 7; bases outside the gene matches: 7. CDR3 region: CASSHSGGGNEQFF. For the CDR3, the DNA is TGTGCCAGCTCCCATAGCGGGGGTGGGAATGAGCAGTTCTTC.

This chain uses TRBV11-2 with TRBJ2-2; 7 bases match TRBD1. Germline lookup yields CDR1 SGHAT and CDR2 FQNNGV. V lost 5 bases to trimming and J lost 2 bases; unmatched junction nucleotides: 8. The length of the CDR3 is 16 residues. This CDR3 is CASSPRKGANTGELFF. The DNA for the CDR3 is TGTGCCAGCAGCCCCCGGAAGGGGGCAAACACCGGGGAGCTGTTTTTT.

The chain has TRBV12-3 or TRBV12-4 and TRBJ1-2; tentative D call: TRBD1 (5 bases). V was pared by 0 bases and J by 5 bases, with 7 bases between. The CDR3 has 13 amino acids. The CDR3 bases are TGTGCCAGCAGTTTAGCAGGGGATTATGGCTACACCTTC. This translates into CASSLAGDYGYTF.

This clone was counted between two and nine times. The V gene is TRBV9, the J gene TRBJ2-3, with TRBD2 identical over 9 bases. Germline V lookup: CDR1 SGDLS, CDR2 YYNGEE. V lost 0 bases and J lost 4; bases outside the gene matches: 9. CDR3 length equals 17 residues. CDR3 bases: TGTGCCAGCAGCGTAGCTGGGCGGGGGGGCTCGGCAGATACGCAGTATTTT. This encodes CASSVAGRGGSADTQYF.

The V and J genes are TRBV4-3 and TRBJ2-7; D is uncertain. The CDR3 is made up of 15 amino acids. Trimming took off 2 bases at V and 1 base at J, with 12 bases between the two ends. Germline values: CDR1 LGHNA, CDR2 YSLEER. CDR3 region: CASSQLPLGSYEQYF. Written as DNA, the CDR3 is TGCGCCAGCAGCCAACTCCCCCTAGGATCCTACGAGCAGTACTTC.

CDR3 protein: CAAQTTGAGANVLTF. The CDR3 nucleotides are TGTGCCGCCCAAACGACAGGGGCCGGGGCCAACGTCCTGACTTTC. The rearrangement uses TRBV19 and TRBJ2-6, with TRBD1 identical over 8 bases. This CDR3 has 15 residues. Germline V gene sequence: CDR1 LNHDA, CDR2 SQIVND (reference sequence). The V and J ends lost 11 bases and 4 bases, in that order; junction bases with no gene match: 10.

This clone was recorded only once. The chain employs TRBV6-5 and TRBJ1-5, with 7 positions matching TRBD1. CDR1 MNHEY and CDR2 SVGAGI come from the germline V gene. The ends lost 2 bases at V and 4 bases at J; junction bases unmatched: 5. The CDR3 consists of 15 residues. CDR3 sequence: CASSYDREGNQPQHF. The DNA of the CDR3 is TGTGCCAGCAGTTACGACAGGGAGGGAAATCAGCCCCAGCATTTT.

The chain couples TRBV6-5 to TRBJ1-1; the D gene is possibly TRBD1 (5 bases). Trimming took off 2 bases at V and 3 bases at J, with 13 bases between the two ends. Germline assignment: CDR1 MNHEY and CDR2 SVGAGI. This CDR3 spans 15 amino acids. The CDR3 here is CASSYGGVGDTEAFF. The CDR3 DNA is TGTGCCAGCAGTTACGGGGGGGTGGGCGACACTGAAGCTTTCTTT.

The rearrangement links TRBV6-5 to TRBJ2-7, with D perhaps being TRBD1 or TRBD2 (5 bases each). The V gene's germline CDR1 is MNHEY and CDR2 SVGAGI. Trimming cost V 6 bases and J 6 bases, with 15 bases left between them. CDR3 size: 13 residues. The CDR3 loop is CASSRGPGREQYF. The CDR3 region has the DNA TGTGCCAGCAGCCGAGGGCCAGGGCGCGAGCAGTACTTC.